Detailed here is one T cell receptor beta chain. Its antigen is still unknown. The data belong to a study of untreated major depressive disorder. Germline CDR1 is SGHNT and CDR2 is YYREEE (reference sequence). Trimming removed 0 bases at V and 4 bases at J, with 5 bases between. The CDR3 contains 12 residues. Some clones are missing from TCRdb's copy, which holds only in-frame ones; the method was immunoSEQ multiplex PCR. The sample holds tens of thousands of clones, 90% to 95% seen once. Overall study findings and caveats: CD4+ T cells from depressed patients used TRBV05-01 (Vbeta 5.1) more often than controls. The sequencing tests were limited to three preselected Vbeta families.

The donors were all European-descended. Excluded: major illness, comorbidity, regular medication, drug use, over 100 g alcohol weekly. The rearrangement links TRBV5-4 to TRBJ2-7; perhaps TRBD2 as D (5 bases). The receptor was derived from a man younger than 40 in good health. The sequencing input was CD4+ T cells from PBMCs. The CDR3 sequence: CASSLGGYEQYF. The CDR3 DNA follows: TGTGCCAGCAGCTTGGGAGGGTACGAGCAGTACTTC.